This TCR beta chain is drawn from a study of T cells after yellow fever vaccination. Of note for this clonotype: Its cognate antigen is unknown.

The CDR3 extends over 16 amino acids. CDR1 and CDR2 from the germline V gene are KGHSH and LQKENI. After removal of 6 bases from V and 5 bases from J, the junction contained 12 bases not matched to a gene. For TCR, cDNA came from 5'RACE template switching, which added a universal primer site and UMIs. TCRdb ran MiXCR on the 5' RACE reads and lists one entry per CDR3 protein. Here the sample spans about 360,000 distinct CDR3 sequences, roughly 6.2% being singletons. General study findings and limits: The study noted that FACS-sorted repertoires could contain abundant clonotypes contaminating from the bulk population.

This sequence joins TRBV18 and TRBJ2-3; 9 bases map to TRBD2. The sequences come from PBMCs, collected 5 days after the yellow fever booster vaccination. The TCR originated in a young man who received the YFV17D yellow fever vaccine. CDR3 bases: TGTGCCAGCTCGTCAACTCCGGGACTAGCAGTAGATACGCAGTATTTT. It encodes CASSSTPGLAVDTQYF.